The 10 T cell receptor beta chains listed next were all sequenced from one sample in a study of blood T cell repertoires in COVID-19. The repertoire was sequenced with immunoSEQ multiplex PCR; TCRdb's copy has only in-frame clones and lacks some. This table holds about 190,000 clones, more than 75% found once. Material: PBMCs or T cells enriched from blood (not recorded which). Receptors originate from a woman between 45 and 65 years old who had recovered from COVID-19.

The chain has TRBV5-1 and TRBJ1-6, with TRBD1 identical over 9 bases. J lost 7 bases, V lost 5 bases, and 10 bases had no gene match. Germline V gene data show CDR1 as SGHRS and CDR2 as YFSETQ. This CDR3 is built from 16 residues. This CDR3 is CASRLGTGPQNSPLHF. The CDR3 DNA is TGCGCCAGCAGACTGGGGACAGGGCCCCAGAATTCACCCCTCCACTTT.

The rearrangement uses TRBV5-1 and TRBJ2-5; 7 nucleotides align to TRBD1. Germline V gene data show CDR1 as SGHRS and CDR2 as YFSETQ. The V segment lost 0 bases and the J segment 2 bases; nucleotides outside the gene matches: 1. The CDR3 contains 14 residues. The CDR3: CASSLGDSQETQYF. As DNA, the CDR3 is TGCGCCAGCAGCTTGGGGGACAGTCAAGAGACCCAGTACTTC. Using reference TRBV5-1 and TRBJ2-5 for the parts outside the CDR3, the full variable domain is KAGVTQTPRYLIKTRGQQVTLSCSPISGHRSVSWYQQTPGQGLQFLFEYFSETQRNKGNFPGRFSGRQFSNSRSEMNVSTLELGDSALYLCASSLGDSQETQYFGPGTRLLVL.

The chain has TRBV2 and TRBJ2-2; 11 nucleotides line up with TRBD2. CDR1 is SNHLY and CDR2 is FYNNEI in the germline V gene. The CDR3 totals 16 residues. V shed 5 bases and J 7 bases; nucleotides not matched to a gene: 9. CDR3 sequence reads: CASSKTSGIVGGELFF. As DNA, the CDR3 is TGTGCCAGCAGTAAGACTAGCGGGATTGTAGGCGGGGAGCTGTTTTTT.

This clone was seen once. The chain couples TRBV18 to TRBJ1-6; unclear D gene. V lost 4 bases and J 9 bases, leaving 7 bases between the germline ends. The CDR3 spans 12 residues. Germline V gene data show CDR1 as KGHSH and CDR2 as LQKENI. DNA for the CDR3: TGTGCCAGCTCACGATCTAGTTCACCCCTCCACTTT. The encoded protein is CASSRSSSPLHF.

V gene TRBV27 combines with J gene TRBJ2-7, with D perhaps TRBD1 (6 bases). The closer fit of TRBJ2-5 to the DNA end suggests the J call may be wrong. The CDR3 extends over 16 amino acids. CDR1 MNHEY and CDR2 SMNVEV come from the germline V gene (reference sequence). CDR3 region: CASSTGRTEYQETQYF. The DNA of the CDR3 is TGTGCCAGCAGCACCGGCCGGACAGAGTACCAAGAGACCCAGTACTTC.

The genes are TRBV29-1 and TRBJ1-2; D uncertain. The CDR3 length is 13 residues. V shed 4 bases and J shed 3 bases, with 12 bases lying between them. Per germline, CDR1 SQVTM and CDR2 ANQGSEA. The CDR3 sequence: CSVVVGTDYGYTF. The CDR3 coding sequence is TGCAGCGTTGTAGTGGGCACGGACTATGGCTACACCTTC.

V and J are TRBV24-1 and TRBJ1-2; the D is unclear. Trimming removed 1 base at V and 9 bases at J, with 5 bases between. Germline V lookup: CDR1 KGHDR, CDR2 SFDVKD. The CDR3 runs 11 residues. In DNA, the CDR3 is TGTGCCACCAGTGATTTTTATCGCTACACCTTC. This sequence encodes CATSDFYRYTF.

This chain connects TRBV19 to TRBJ1-4, with TRBD1 identical over 10 bases. The CDR3 is made up of 15 amino acids. V lost 5 bases to trimming and J lost 5 bases; unmatched junction nucleotides: 5. The germline CDR1 and CDR2 sequences are LNHDA and SQIVND (reference sequence). In DNA, the CDR3 is TGTGCCAGTAGTCCACCGGGACAGGGGAATGAAAAACTGTTTTTT. It yields the protein CASSPPGQGNEKLFF.

This clone was seen repeatedly, ten times or more. The gene calls are TRBV5-1 and TRBJ1-4, with 12 nucleotides matching TRBD1. Trimming took 3 bases from V and 7 from J; bases not matched to a gene: 4. The CDR3 loop spans 15 amino acids. Germline loops: CDR1 SGHRS, CDR2 YFSETQ. CDR3 DNA: TGCGCCAGCAGCTCGCCGGGACAGGGGGCTGAAAAACTGTTTTTT. Translation gives CASSSPGQGAEKLFF.

The J gene is TRBJ1-5, the V gene TRBV19; 8 bases align to TRBD1. Germline-derived CDR1 and CDR2 are LNHDA and SQIVND (reference sequence). The CDR3 sequence is 16 residues long. V trimming: 6 bases; J trimming: 4 bases; junction bases outside the gene matches: 11. CDR3 DNA sequence: TGTGCCAGTAGCCGACAGGGCCAGGGGGCAAATCAGCCCCAGCATTTT. Translation gives CASSRQGQGANQPQHF.